This TCR beta chain was profiled in a study of T cells in Graves' hyperthyroidism and ophthalmopathy. A NOSPECS grade of at least 4, a Clinical Activity Score of at least 3 and duration under 3 months were recorded in ophthalmopathy patients. Uncontrolled infection, other autoimmune disease, pregnancy or lactation disqualified patients from enrolment. Study outcomes and limitations: The majority of expanded thyroid clonotypes above 0.001 also appeared in blood.

V gave up 0 bases and J gave up 6 bases; unmatched junction bases: 7. CDR1 is SGHRS and CDR2 is YFSETQ in the germline V gene. The CDR3 consists of 16 residues. TCR beta CDR3 regions were amplified from RNA. A set of HTBI primers served as the primers for a first-round RT-PCR of the TCR CDR3. TCRdb re-derived calls from the multiplex PCR reads in MiXCR, one entry per CDR3 protein. The sample carries approximately 58,000 distinct CDR3 sequences, approximately 50% recorded once. This clonotype occurred many times. The antigen remains undetermined. This sequence joins TRBV5-1 and TRBJ2-3, with 10 bases identical to TRBD2. This receptor was obtained from a woman in her twenties or thirties with Graves' ophthalmopathy. Sequencing was performed on blood. The CDR3 sequence is CASSLVLAGGFDTQYF. The CDR3 DNA sequence: TGCGCCAGCAGCTTGGTTTTAGCGGGAGGCTTTGATACGCAGTATTTT.